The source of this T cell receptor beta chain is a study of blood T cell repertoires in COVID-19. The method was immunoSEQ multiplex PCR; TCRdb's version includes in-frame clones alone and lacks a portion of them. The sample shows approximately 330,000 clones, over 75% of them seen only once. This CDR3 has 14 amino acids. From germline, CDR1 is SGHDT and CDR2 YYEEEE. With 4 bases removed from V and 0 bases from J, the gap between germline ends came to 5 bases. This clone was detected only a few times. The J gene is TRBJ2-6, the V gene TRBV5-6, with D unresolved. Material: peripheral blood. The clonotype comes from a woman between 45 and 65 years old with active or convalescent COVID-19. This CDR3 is CASSASSGANVLTF. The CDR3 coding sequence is TGTGCCAGCAGCGCGAGCTCTGGGGCCAACGTCCTGACTTTC. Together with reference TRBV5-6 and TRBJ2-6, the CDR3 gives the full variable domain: DAGVTQSPTHLIKTRGQQVTLRCSPKSGHDTVSWYQQALGQGPQFIFQYYEEEERQRGNFPDRFSGHQFPNYSSELNVNALLLGDSALYLCASSASSGANVLTFGAGSRLTVL.